This is a list of T cell receptor beta chains from one sample in a study of tumor and adjacent non-tumor tissue in lung cancer. TCRdb reanalysed the multiplex PCR reads using MiXCR and keeps one entry per CDR3 protein. The table records over 110,000 distinct CDR3 sequences, 60% to 70% of them present only once. Material: lung tumor tissue. These TCRs come from a man aged 55-75 years with small cell lung cancer. Each CDR3 is given with its conserved first and last residue. The D gene is left open where the match is weak. For some rows the clone size is stated as once, few or many, or as a class when expanded; others skip it.

>TRBV6-5|TRBJ1-4|TRBD1|NA|15
TGTGTCAGCAGTTTTGCCGGGACAGGGGATGGAAAACTGTTTTTT
CVSSFAGTGDGKLFF
>TRBV7-9|TRBJ1-2|NA|once|16
TGTGCCAGCAGCTCCCCGGGGGGGACTGCTAACTATGGCTGCACCTTC
CASSSPGGTANYGCTF
>TRBV13|TRBJ1-2|NA|NA|12
TGTGCCAGCAGCTTAGGATACTATGGTTACATCTTC
CASSLGYYGYIF
>TRBV12-3/TRBV12-4|TRBJ2-3|TRBD2|NA|14
TGTGCCAGCAGTCCTAGCGGGAGGGCACATACGCAGTATTTT
CASSPSGRAHTQYF
>TRBV20-1|TRBJ2-3|TRBD1|few|15
TGCAGTGCTTCGGGACAGGGATGGGGCACAGATACGCAGTATTTT
CSASGQGWGTDTQYF
>TRBV6-6|TRBJ2-1|NA|NA|13
TGTGTCAGCACCCAGACCCTTCTGAGTGAGCAGTTCTTC
CVSTQTLLSEQFF
>TRBV20-1|TRBJ2-1|NA|NA|12
TGCAGTGCTAGGGGAGAGTTAGGTGAGCAGTTCTTC
CSARGELGEQFF
>TRBV6-1|TRBJ2-5|TRBD1|NA|14
TGTGCCAGCAGTGGACACAGGGGGCGGGAGACCCAGTACTTC
CASSGHRGRETQYF
>TRBV6-6|TRBJ2-1|TRBD1|few|18
TGTGCCAGCAGTTTTCTACCGGGACAGGGTAAATTCTACAATGAGCAGTTCTTC
CASSFLPGQGKFYNEQFF
>TRBV28|TRBJ2-7|TRBD2|few|14
TGTGCCAGCAGTTTCGCTAGCGGAGTCTACGAGCAGTACTTC
CASSFASGVYEQYF
>TRBV29-1|TRBJ1-4|NA|NA|14
TGCAGCATTACCGGGACACGGGCACGGGAAAAACTGTTTTTT
CSITGTRAREKLFF
>TRBV29-1|TRBJ2-1|TRBD1|NA|15
TGCAGCGGGGTACAGGGGGTCTCCTCCTACAATGAGCAGTTCTTC
CSGVQGVSSYNEQFF
>TRBV4-2|TRBJ2-3|NA|NA|15
TGTGCCAGCAGCCAACCCACCGGGAGCACAGATACGCAGTATTTT
CASSQPTGSTDTQYF
>TRBV6-1|TRBJ2-7|TRBD2|many|15
TGTGCCAGCAGTGAAGTGGGGGGGATAGGACCCGAGCAGTACTTC
CASSEVGGIGPEQYF
>TRBV12-3/TRBV12-4|TRBJ2-4|NA|many|12
TGTGCCAGCAGTTTAGAAGGGAACATTCAGTACTTC
CASSLEGNIQYF
>TRBV7-8|TRBJ2-2|NA|NA|16
TGTGCCAGTAGCTTAGAGCTAGTGGGAAACACCGGGGAGCTGTTTTTT
CASSLELVGNTGELFF
>TRBV6-7|TRBJ2-7|TRBD1|NA|14
TGTACCAGCAGTTACCGACAGGGGCCCTACGAGCAGTACTTC
CTSSYRQGPYEQYF
>TRBV6-6|TRBJ1-4|TRBD1|few|16
TGTGCCAGCAGCCGCGGACAGGGTGCCACTAATGAAAAACTGTTTTTT
CASSRGQGATNEKLFF
>TRBV7-9|TRBJ2-5|NA|NA|17
TGTGCCAGCAGCTTAGGAAGTTCTAGTGGAGGGATGGAGACCCAGTACTTC
CASSLGSSSGGMETQYF
>TRBV11-2|TRBJ2-1|NA|NA|13
TGTGCCAGTAGCCTCCGACTACTCTACGAGCAGTTCTTC
CASSLRLLYEQFF
>TRBV4-2|TRBJ1-4|NA|many|16
TGTGCCAGCAGCCAAGTTGGCGGGGCGCCTAATGAAAAACTGTTTTTT
CASSQVGGAPNEKLFF
>TRBV11-2|TRBJ2-2|TRBD2|NA|16
TGTGCCAGAAGCTTTAAACTAGCGCTAAACACCGGGGAGCTGGTTTTT
CARSFKLALNTGELVF
>TRBV20-1|TRBJ2-7|TRBD1|NA|14
TGCAGTGCTATAGGACAGGGGGGCTCCTACGAGCATTACTTC
CSAIGQGGSYEHYF
>TRBV4-2|TRBJ2-7|NA|few|16
TGTGCCAGCAGCCAAGAATGGGGCAGAGCTGACTACGAGCAGTACTTC
CASSQEWGRADYEQYF
>TRBV14|TRBJ2-3|NA|NA|13
TGTGCCAGCAGCCGCCTTCTACGAGATATGCAGTATTTT
CASSRLLRDMQYF
>TRBV11-3|TRBJ2-3|NA|NA|17
TGTGCCAGCAGCAGAACAGAGAGCGGTTCCCCCACTGATACGCAGTATTTT
CASSRTESGSPTDTQYF
>TRBV7-8|TRBJ2-3|TRBD2|NA|17
TGTGCCAGCAGCCTACGGACTAGCGGGAGGGGCCCAGATACGCAGTATTTT
CASSLRTSGRGPDTQYF
>TRBV5-4|TRBJ2-3|TRBD2|few|15
TGTGCCAGCAGCTTTCGTGGGAGGGCCTCAGATACGCAGTATTTT
CASSFRGRASDTQYF
>TRBV5-1|TRBJ2-3|TRBD2|NA|16
TGCGCCAGCAGCCCGGGGACTAGCGGGAGACTAGATAAGCAGTATTTT
CASSPGTSGRLDKQYF
>TRBV7-8|TRBJ2-2|NA|NA|14
TGTGCCAGCAGCGCTCGGACTGGGGGCAGGGAGCTGTTTTTT
CASSARTGGRELFF
>TRBV20-1|TRBJ2-1|TRBD2|many|14
TGCAGTGCTTGGACGACTAGCGGTTACAATGAGCAGTTCTTC
CSAWTTSGYNEQFF
>TRBV5-4|TRBJ2-3|NA|once|12
TGTGCCAGCAGCGGGAGACTGGATACGCAGTATTTT
CASSGRLDTQYF
>TRBV21-1|TRBJ1-5|NA|few|14
TGTGCCGGTTCCTATGGGGCAGGGCATCAGCCCCAGCATTTT
CAGSYGAGHQPQHF
>TRBV20-1|TRBJ1-2|NA|few|13
TGCAGTGCTACACAGGGTACAGGCTGTGGCTACACCTTC
CSATQGTGCGYTF
>TRBV5-6|TRBJ1-1|NA|NA|13
TGTACCAGCAGCTTAGGGCATAACACTGAAGCCTTCTTT
CTSSLGHNTEAFF